The 21 T cell receptor beta chains presented below share a single source sample, sequenced in a study of cytomegalovirus exposure and HLA in healthy donors. Method: immunoSEQ multiplex PCR; TCRdb's copy keeps in-frame clones and lacks some. Here the sample spans about 220,000 clones, approximately 80% being singletons. Sequencing used PBMCs. These TCRs come from a woman in her thirties in good health and CMV-seropositive.

The rearrangement uses TRBV6-6 and TRBJ2-7, with TRBD1 identical over 7 bases. With V trimmed by 5 bases and J by 6 bases, 10 bases remained unmatched. Germline lookup yields CDR1 MNHNY and CDR2 SVGAGI (reference sequence). The CDR3 covers 14 residues. CDR3 protein: CASSSTPGGSEQYF. In DNA, the CDR3 is TGTGCCAGCAGTAGCACTCCAGGGGGATCCGAGCAGTACTTC.

The chain combines TRBV7-9 with TRBJ2-2; 8 positions agree with TRBD1. V lost 2 bases, J lost 3 bases, and 11 bases stayed unmatched. The germline CDR1 and CDR2 sequences are SEHNR and FQNEAQ (reference sequence). CDR3 length: 18 amino acids. The CDR3: CASSLQVGQGAYTGELFF. The CDR3 nucleotides are TGTGCCAGCAGCTTACAGGTGGGGCAGGGGGCGTACACCGGGGAGCTGTTTTTT.

The chain has TRBV10-3 and TRBJ2-7; TRBD1 is a possible D gene (8 bases). Germline V gene lookup returns CDR1 ENHRY and CDR2 SYGVKD. Trimming took off 3 bases at V and 0 bases at J, with 15 bases between the two ends. CDR3 length equals 16 residues. The CDR3 protein is CAISDPGGTGSYEQYF. The CDR3 DNA follows: TGTGCCATCAGTGACCCCGGGGGGACAGGCTCCTACGAGCAGTACTTC.

Only one count was recorded for this clone. V gene TRBV27 combines with J gene TRBJ2-3, with D unresolved. CDR1 and CDR2 (germline): MNHEY, SMNVEV (reference sequence). This CDR3 has 15 amino acids. Between the trimmed V and J ends, which lost 0 bases and 1 base, there was a span of 8 bases. This CDR3 reads CASSLSSGGTDTQYF. DNA for the CDR3: TGTGCCAGCAGTTTATCTTCGGGTGGCACAGATACGCAGTATTTT.

The chain combines TRBV10-1 with TRBJ2-3; 9 positions agree with TRBD2. The germline V gene has CDR1 WNHNN and CDR2 SYGVQD (reference sequence). The CDR3 is made up of 15 amino acids. Trimming at V came to 3 bases and at J to 4 bases, leaving 5 bases not matched to a gene. CDR3 region: CASSDSVAGADTQYF. In nucleotides, the CDR3 is TGCGCCAGCAGTGACTCAGTAGCGGGAGCAGATACGCAGTATTTT.

This clone was found a few times. The chain uses TRBV6-1 and TRBJ1-5; D remains ambiguous. The CDR3 has 14 residues. Germline assignment: CDR1 MNHNS and CDR2 SASEGT. The ends were cut back, 1 base at V and 7 bases at J, with 11 bases in the middle. CDR3 in amino acids: CASSEVDENQPQHF. CDR3 DNA sequence: TGTGCCAGCAGTGAAGTGGATGAAAACCAGCCCCAGCATTTT.

The chain employs TRBV19 and TRBJ1-2, with a weak D call TRBD1 (6 bases). The CDR3 has 14 residues. V was clipped by 2 bases and J by 2 bases, with 9 bases between them. Looked up from germline, CDR1 is LNHDA and CDR2 is SQIVND (reference sequence). The CDR3 coding sequence is TGTGCCAGTAGTATAACAGGGTTGAACTATGGCTACACCTTC. Translating gives CASSITGLNYGYTF.

The chain recombines TRBV18 with TRBJ1-5, with a possible D match to TRBD1 (5 bases). This CDR3 is 14 amino acids long. The V gene lost 3 bases and the J gene lost 4 bases, with 10 bases spanning the gap. Germline CDR1 is KGHSH and CDR2 is LQKENI. This chain's CDR3 is CASSPAGPNQPQHF. The CDR3 nucleotides read TGTGCCAGCTCACCCGCGGGACCAAATCAGCCCCAGCATTTT.

The chain employs TRBV5-1 and TRBJ1-2; D might be TRBD1 (6 bases). Deletions cut 5 bases from V and 2 bases from J, with 13 bases between. This CDR3 spans 14 amino acids. CDR1 is SGHRS and CDR2 is YFSETQ in the germline V gene. Written as DNA, the CDR3 is TGCGCCAGCAGGACCTATACAGGGAACTATGGCTACACCTTC. Its translation: CASRTYTGNYGYTF.

The V and J genes are TRBV5-4 and TRBJ2-1, with 9 nucleotides matching TRBD2. After removal of 6 bases from V and 5 bases from J, the junction contained 9 bases not matched to a gene. Germline values: CDR1 SGHNT, CDR2 YYREEE (reference sequence). The CDR3 is 15 amino acids. The CDR3 DNA sequence: TGTGCCAGCATCATAGCGGGAGACCCCCACAATGAGCAGTTCTTC. Protein product: CASIIAGDPHNEQFF.

This clone has just a few counts. The CDR3 region is CAISEGRQETQYF. CDR3 bases: TGTGCCATCAGTGAGGGCCGGCAAGAGACCCAGTACTTC. This rearrangement joins TRBV10-3 to TRBJ2-5; no clear D. Looked up from germline, CDR1 is ENHRY and CDR2 is SYGVKD. Trimming left V 2 bases short and J 2 bases short, with 6 bases between. The CDR3 extends over 13 amino acids.

This chain joins TRBV7-2 and TRBJ2-5; either TRBD1 or TRBD2 may fit D (5 bases each). Germline CDR1 SGHTA, CDR2 FQGNSA. The CDR3 is 15 amino acids. Between the trimmed V and J ends, which lost 5 bases and 4 bases, there was a span of 17 bases. The CDR3 DNA reads TGTGCCAGCAGCCTTTCCTTAACAGGAGGAGAGACCCAGTACTTC. This encodes CASSLSLTGGETQYF.

Here the CDR3 reads CASIPGTGLLFF. CDR3 in DNA: TGTGCCAGCATCCCCGGGACAGGGCTGCTGTTTTTT. The chain uses TRBV7-3 and TRBJ2-2; 9 positions agree with TRBD1. The V segment lost 7 bases and the J segment 13 bases; nucleotides outside the gene matches: 7. Germline CDR1 and CDR2: SGHTA and FQGTGA. The CDR3 loop spans 12 amino acids. The whole variable domain, filled in from reference TRBV7-3 and TRBJ2-2, reads GAGVSQTPSNKVTEKGKYVELRCDPISGHTALYWYRQSLGQGPEFLIYFQGTGAADDSGLPNDRFFAVRPEGSVSTLKIQRTERGDSAVYLCASIPGTGLLFFGEGSRLTVL.

The rearrangement joins TRBV29-1 to TRBJ2-1, with TRBD1 matching over 7 bases. J was trimmed by 5 bases and V by 7 bases; bases with no gene match: 5. The CDR3 has 12 residues. Germline-derived CDR1 and CDR2 are SQVTM and ANQGSEA. CDR3 residues: CSATGDHNEQFF. CDR3 sequence (DNA): TGCAGCGCTACAGGGGACCACAATGAGCAGTTCTTC.

The chain recombines TRBV7-9 with TRBJ2-7, with D possibly matching TRBD2 (5 bases). V was clipped by 5 bases and J by 1 base, with 9 bases between them. From germline, CDR1 is SEHNR and CDR2 FQNEAQ (reference sequence). This CDR3 contains 13 residues. CDR3 bases: TGTGCCAGCAGCCGGGGTGCGTCCTACGAGCAGTACTTC. Amino acids: CASSRGASYEQYF.

This clone was found once. V is TRBV29-1 and J is TRBJ2-2; 10 bases map to TRBD2. The junction had 0 bases not matched to a gene; V was cut back by 2 bases and J by 0 bases. The germline V gene encodes CDR1 SQVTM and CDR2 ANQGSEA. The CDR3 has 15 residues. DNA of the CDR3: TGCAGCGTTGAACTAGCGGGGGCGAACACCGGGGAGCTGTTTTTT. Translation gives CSVELAGANTGELFF.

The chain links TRBV11-2 to TRBJ1-4; the D gene is possibly TRBD1 (6 bases). Deletions cut 1 base from V and 7 bases from J, with 10 bases between. Germline loops: CDR1 SGHAT, CDR2 FQNNGV. This CDR3 spans 14 amino acids. This CDR3 reads CASSLGGTFEKLFF. CDR3 nucleotides: TGTGCCAGCAGCTTAGGGGGGACATTTGAAAAACTGTTTTTT.

The chain links TRBV30 to TRBJ1-1, with 7 bases that match TRBD1. J was trimmed by 0 bases and V by 2 bases; bases with no gene match: 6. There are 15 residues in the CDR3. Germline lookup yields CDR1 GTSNPN and CDR2 SVGIG (reference sequence). The CDR3 sequence is CAWSTHRGMNTEAFF. Here the CDR3 DNA reads TGTGCCTGGAGTACCCACAGGGGAATGAACACTGAAGCTTTCTTT.

The chain links TRBV5-1 to TRBJ2-2; the D is unclear. Deletions cut 0 bases from V and 2 bases from J, with 5 bases between. This CDR3 comprises 14 residues. Germline CDR1 SGHRS, CDR2 YFSETQ. The CDR3 DNA reads as TGCGCCAGCAGCTTGGCTGGAAACACCGGGGAGCTGTTTTTT. Translating gives CASSLAGNTGELFF.

The V call is TRBV28, the J call TRBJ2-5; maybe TRBD1 (7 bases). This CDR3 spans 15 amino acids. Trimming took 3 bases from V and 1 from J, leaving 12 bases between them. The V gene's germline CDR1 is MDHEN and CDR2 SYDVKM. The CDR3 DNA reads as TGTGCCAGCAGTTTTCGGGGGACAGCCCAAGAGACCCAGTACTTC. Its protein is CASSFRGTAQETQYF.

V and J are TRBV11-2 and TRBJ2-2; D is ambiguous. This CDR3 is 13 amino acids long. Germline V CDR1 and CDR2: SGHAT, FQNNGV. The ends were cut back, 5 bases at V and 1 base at J, with 5 bases in the middle. In nucleotides, the CDR3 is TGTGCCAGCAGCCAAGTGAACACCGGGGAGCTGTTTTTT. This translates into CASSQVNTGELFF.